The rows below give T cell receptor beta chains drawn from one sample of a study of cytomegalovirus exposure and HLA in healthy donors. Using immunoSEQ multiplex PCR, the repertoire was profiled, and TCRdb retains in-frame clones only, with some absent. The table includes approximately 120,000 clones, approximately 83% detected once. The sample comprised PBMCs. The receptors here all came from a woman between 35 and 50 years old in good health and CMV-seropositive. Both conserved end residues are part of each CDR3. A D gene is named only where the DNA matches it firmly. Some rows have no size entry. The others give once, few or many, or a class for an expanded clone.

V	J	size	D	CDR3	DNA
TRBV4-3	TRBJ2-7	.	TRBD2	CASSQDERGNIYEQYF	TGCGCCAGCAGCCAAGATGAGCGGGGCAACATTTACGAGCAGTACTTC
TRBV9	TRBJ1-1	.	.	CASSVSGAPTLEAFF	TGTGCCAGCAGCGTATCGGGAGCCCCAACCCTGGAAGCTTTCTTT
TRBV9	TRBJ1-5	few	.	CASSVGGSGNQPQHF	TGTGCCAGCAGCGTAGGCGGGAGCGGCAATCAGCCCCAGCATTTT
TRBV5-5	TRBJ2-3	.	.	CASSLGGSTTDTQYF	TGTGCCAGCAGCTTAGGAGGGAGCACCACAGATACGCAGTATTTT
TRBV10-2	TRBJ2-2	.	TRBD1	CASTGDRGSLGGELFF	TGCGCCAGCACCGGGGACAGGGGGTCCTTGGGCGGGGAGCTGTTTTTT
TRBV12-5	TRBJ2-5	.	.	CASGATSQETQYF	TGTGCTAGTGGCGCGACTAGCCAAGAGACCCAGTACTTC
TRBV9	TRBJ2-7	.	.	CASSATLATPSYEQYF	TGTGCCAGCAGCGCCACTCTAGCGACCCCCTCCTACGAGCAGTACTTC
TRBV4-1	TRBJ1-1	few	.	CASSQVAPGGSDAFF	TGCGCCAGCAGCCAAGTCGCCCCGGGGGGTTCCGATGCTTTCTTT
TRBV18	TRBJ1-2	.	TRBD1	CASSPRTGGTTNYGYTF	TGTGCCAGCTCACCGAGGACAGGGGGCACTACTAACTATGGCTACACCTTC
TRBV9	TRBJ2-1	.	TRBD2	CASSGRTSGGTYNEQFF	TGTGCCAGCAGCGGAAGGACTAGCGGGGGTACCTACAATGAGCAGTTCTTC
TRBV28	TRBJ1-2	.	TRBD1	CASSSPGTDYGYTF	TGTGCCAGCAGTTCCCCCGGGACAGACTATGGCTACACCTTC
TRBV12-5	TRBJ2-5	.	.	CASGLVQGGETQYF	TGTGCTAGTGGTTTGGTACAGGGGGGGGAGACCCAGTACTTC
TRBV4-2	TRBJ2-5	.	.	CASSQESGLIQETQYF	TGTGCCAGCAGCCAAGAATCCGGACTAATCCAAGAGACCCAGTACTTC
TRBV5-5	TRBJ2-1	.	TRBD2	CASSLWTSGRAQGNEQFF	TGTGCCAGCAGCCTCTGGACTAGCGGGAGGGCCCAGGGCAATGAGCAGTTCTTC
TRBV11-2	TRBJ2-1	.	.	CASSMGHANEQFF	TGTGCCAGCAGCATGGGACATGCGAATGAGCAGTTCTTC
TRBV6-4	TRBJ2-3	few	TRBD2	CASSDSGTSGTDTQYF	TGTGCCAGCAGTGACTCCGGGACTAGCGGCACAGATACGCAGTATTTT
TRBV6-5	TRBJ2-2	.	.	CASRFGSETGELFF	TGTGCCAGCAGATTCGGCAGCGAAACCGGGGAGCTGTTTTTT
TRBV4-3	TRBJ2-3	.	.	CASSQVYGGSDTQYF	TGCGCCAGCAGCCAAGTTTACGGAGGGTCAGATACGCAGTATTTT
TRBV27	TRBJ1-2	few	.	CASSLWAGGDYGYTF	TGTGCCAGCAGTTTATGGGCGGGGGGGGACTATGGCTACACCTTC
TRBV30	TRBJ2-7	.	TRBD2	CAWIEDGRAYEQYF	TGTGCCTGGATCGAGGACGGGAGGGCCTACGAGCAGTACTTC
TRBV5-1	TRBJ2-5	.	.	CASSLAPGVETQYF	TGCGCCAGCAGCTTGGCTCCGGGGGTTGAGACCCAGTACTTC
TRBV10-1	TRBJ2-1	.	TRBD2	CATSSGNNEQFF	TGCGCCACTTCTAGCGGGAACAATGAGCAGTTCTTC
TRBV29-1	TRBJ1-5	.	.	CSVMTDSNQPQHF	TGCAGCGTGATGACAGATAGCAATCAGCCCCAGCATTTT
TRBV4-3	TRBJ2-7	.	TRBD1	CASSPSPGTVYEQYF	TGCGCCAGCAGCCCATCCCCCGGGACAGTATACGAGCAGTACTTC
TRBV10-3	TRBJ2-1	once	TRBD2	CAISGASGLYKEQFF	TGTGCCATCAGTGGGGCTAGCGGCCTTTACAAGGAGCAGTTCTTC
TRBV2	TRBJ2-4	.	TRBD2	CASSSGSFAKNIQYF	TGTGCCAGCAGTAGCGGGAGTTTTGCCAAAAACATTCAGTACTTC
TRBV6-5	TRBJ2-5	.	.	CASSYFGTQYF	TGTGCCAGCAGTTACTTCGGGACCCAGTACTTC
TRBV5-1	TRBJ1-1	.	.	CASSLASGAGTEAFF	TGCGCCAGCAGCTTGGCAAGCGGGGCCGGTACTGAAGCTTTCTTT
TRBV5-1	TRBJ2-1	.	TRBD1	CASSLAQGAVNEQFF	TGCGCCAGCAGCTTGGCTCAGGGGGCCGTCAATGAGCAGTTCTTC
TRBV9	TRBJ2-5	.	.	CASSVATGGLQETQYF	TGTGCCAGCAGCGTAGCTACTGGGGGACTTCAAGAGACCCAGTACTTC
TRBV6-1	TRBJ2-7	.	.	CASSPTSTEQYF	TGTGCCAGCAGTCCCACTAGCACCGAGCAGTACTTC
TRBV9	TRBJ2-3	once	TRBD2	CANSTGTSGRMKDTQYF	TGTGCCAACTCGACCGGGACTAGCGGGAGGATGAAAGATACGCAGTATTTT
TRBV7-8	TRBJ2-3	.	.	CASSLEGRRYHPSTDTQYF	TGTGCCAGCAGCTTAGAGGGGCGTAGGTACCATCCTAGCACAGATACGCAGTATTTT
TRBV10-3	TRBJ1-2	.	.	CAISEDRISYGYTF	TGTGCCATCAGTGAGGACAGGATTTCCTATGGCTACACCTTC
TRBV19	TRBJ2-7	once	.	CASSPNLAYEQYF	TGTGCCAGTAGTCCAAACTTAGCATACGAGCAGTACTTC
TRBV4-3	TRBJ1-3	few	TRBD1	CASSHSWGQLSSGNTIYF	TGCGCCAGCAGCCACTCATGGGGACAGCTAAGCTCTGGAAACACCATATATTTT
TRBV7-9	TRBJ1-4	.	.	CASSWRQAEHEKLFF	TGTGCCAGCAGCTGGCGACAGGCAGAACACGAAAAACTGTTTTTT
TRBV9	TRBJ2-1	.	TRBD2	CASSDPSGTSGRGEQFF	TGTGCCAGCAGCGACCCTTCCGGGACTAGCGGGAGGGGTGAGCAGTTCTTC
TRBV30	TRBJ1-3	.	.	CAWSVARRTAVSGNTIYF	TGTGCCTGGAGTGTGGCGCGGAGGACTGCTGTCTCTGGAAACACCATATATTTT
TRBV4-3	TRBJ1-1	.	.	CASSPGLAHEAFF	TGCGCCAGCAGCCCGGGACTCGCCCATGAAGCTTTCTTT